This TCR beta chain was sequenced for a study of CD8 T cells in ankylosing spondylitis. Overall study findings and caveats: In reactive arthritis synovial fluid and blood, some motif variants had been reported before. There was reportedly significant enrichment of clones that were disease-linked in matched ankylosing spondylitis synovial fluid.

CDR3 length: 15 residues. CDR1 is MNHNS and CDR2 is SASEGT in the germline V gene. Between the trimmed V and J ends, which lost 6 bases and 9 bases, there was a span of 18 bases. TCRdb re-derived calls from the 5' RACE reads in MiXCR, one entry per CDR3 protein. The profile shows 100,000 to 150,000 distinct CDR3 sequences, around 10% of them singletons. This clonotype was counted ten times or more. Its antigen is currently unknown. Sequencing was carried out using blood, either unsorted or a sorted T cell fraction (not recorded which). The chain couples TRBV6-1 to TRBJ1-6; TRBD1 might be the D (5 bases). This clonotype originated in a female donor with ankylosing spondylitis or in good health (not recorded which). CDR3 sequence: CASRLDSGRGSPLHF. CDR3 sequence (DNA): TGTGCCAGCAGGCTCGACAGTGGACGGGGTTCACCCCTCCACTTT.